This is a list of T cell receptor beta chains from one sample in a study of beta chain features in type 1 diabetes. Sequenced by immunoSEQ multiplex PCR; TCRdb stores in-frame clones only, minus some. The table includes roughly 300,000 clones, 12% to 15% detected once. What was sequenced was central memory CD4+ T cells from blood. The receptors originated from a man aged 25-40 years in good health. Each CDR3 is given with its conserved first and last residue. The D gene is left open where the match is weak. Clone sizes are given selectively: once, few, many, or a class where the clone is expanded.

size	V	D	J	DNA	CDR3
few	TRBV20-1	.	TRBJ1-2	TGCAGTGCCACGGGGTCTTATGGCTACACCTTC	CSATGSYGYTF
few	TRBV4-3	.	TRBJ1-3	TGCGCCAGCAGCCAAGCTTTTACAGGGAACTCTGGAAACACCATATATTTT	CASSQAFTGNSGNTIYF
.	TRBV7-2	.	TRBJ2-1	TGTGCCAGCAGCTGGTCTAGCGTCAATGAGCAGTTCTTC	CASSWSSVNEQFF
.	TRBV10-3	TRBD2	TRBJ2-1	TGTGCCTCGAGCGGGGGGGTTACGGGCAATGAGCAGTTCTTC	CASSGGVTGNEQFF
few	TRBV2	.	TRBJ2-2	TGTGCCAGCAGTCGTAGCGGACTACAAACCGGGGAGCTGTTTTTT	CASSRSGLQTGELFF
.	TRBV7-2	.	TRBJ2-1	TGTGCCAGCAGCATTTTTTCAGGGTTGGCGGGACGGAATGAGCAGTTCTTC	CASSIFSGLAGRNEQFF
.	TRBV9	TRBD1	TRBJ2-2	TGTGCCAGCAGCGTAGGGAGGTGGGGACAGCCCGCGAACACCGGGGAGCTGTTTTTT	CASSVGRWGQPANTGELFF
few	TRBV5-1	.	TRBJ2-5	TGCGCCAGCAGGGATGGGATCCAAGAGACCCAGTACTTC	CASRDGIQETQYF
few	TRBV10-3	.	TRBJ2-3	TGTGCCATCAGTTGGGACGGAGGGGGGAGCACAGATACGCAGTATTTT	CAISWDGGGSTDTQYF
.	TRBV6-1	.	TRBJ2-1	TGTGCCAGCACCCGCTCCTACAATGAGCAGTTCTTC	CASTRSYNEQFF
.	TRBV7-2	.	TRBJ2-5	TGTGCCAGCAGCCGACGGACCCAAGAGACCCAGTACTTC	CASSRRTQETQYF
many	TRBV14	.	TRBJ1-1	TGTGCCAGCAGCCTCACAGGGTCGGACACTGAAGCTTTCTTT	CASSLTGSDTEAFF
few	TRBV6-6	TRBD1	TRBJ1-1	TGTGCCTCGGGGACAGGGGTTCGTGCTGAAGCTTTCTTT	CASGTGVRAEAFF
few	TRBV4-2	TRBD2	TRBJ2-3	TGTGCCAGCAGCCACCAGCGGGAGACTCAGGATACGCAGTATTTT	CASSHQRETQDTQYF
few	TRBV6-7	.	TRBJ1-5	TGTGCCAGCAGTTACTCGAAGGCAGGAGTAGGCAATCAGCCCCAGCATTTT	CASSYSKAGVGNQPQHF
.	TRBV7-8	.	TRBJ2-6	TGTGCCAGCACCACTACAGGTGTTTTCTCTGGGGCCAACGTCCTGACTTTC	CASTTTGVFSGANVLTF
few	TRBV19	.	TRBJ1-2	TGTGCCAGTAGCCAGACCAGGGAATATGGCTACACCTTC	CASSQTREYGYTF
few	TRBV19	.	TRBJ1-1	TGTGCCAGTAGTCCTAAGGGGACTAAAGCTTTCTTT	CASSPKGTKAFF
many	TRBV10-3	.	TRBJ2-5	TGTGCCATCAGGGGGGACCAAGAGACCCAGTACTTC	CAIRGDQETQYF
few	TRBV7-2	TRBD1	TRBJ2-3	TGTGCCAGCAGCTTAGGGACAGGGGGTATCAATACGCAGTATTTT	CASSLGTGGINTQYF
few	TRBV7-7	TRBD2	TRBJ2-1	TGTGCCAGCTGGCGCGGGTCCTCCGGGGGGGCTAAAGAGACCCAGTTCTTC	CASWRGSSGGAKETQFF
few	TRBV6-5	.	TRBJ2-7	TGTGCCAGCAGCTCTCCCCCGACGGTTCTTAAGCAGTACTTC	CASSSPPTVLKQYF
few	TRBV2	.	TRBJ2-1	TGTGCCAGCACCTACTCTGGAGAGCAGTTCTTC	CASTYSGEQFF
few	TRBV20-1	.	TRBJ2-1	TGCAGTGCTTTTGACGAGGGCCCTCAGTTCTTC	CSAFDEGPQFF
few	TRBV5-1	TRBD1	TRBJ1-1	TGCGCCAGCAGCTTGCTACCGGGACAGGGCCCTTCGAACACTGAAGCTTTCTTT	CASSLLPGQGPSNTEAFF
many	TRBV28	.	TRBJ1-4	TGTGCCAGCAACCCCTCAGGGGCCCTCAATGAAAAACTGTTTTTT	CASNPSGALNEKLFF
few	TRBV6-6	.	TRBJ2-2	TGTGCCAGCAGTTCACAATGGCAGTACACCGGGGAGCTGTTTTTT	CASSSQWQYTGELFF
many	TRBV5-1	.	TRBJ2-4	TGCGCCAGCAGCCCGGAGATGTCCAAAAACATTCAGTACTTC	CASSPEMSKNIQYF
.	TRBV7-2	TRBD2	TRBJ2-2	TGTGCCAGCAGCCAAAGACCCCCCGGGACTATCGTCGGGGAGCTGTTTTTT	CASSQRPPGTIVGELFF
.	TRBV19	.	TRBJ1-5	TGTGCCAGTAGCGACGGGACTTCCAGAAATCAGCCCCAGCATTTT	CASSDGTSRNQPQHF
.	TRBV5-1	TRBD2	TRBJ2-3	TGCGCCAGCAGCACCGGGACTAGCGGGGTTGCCACAGATACGCAGTATTTT	CASSTGTSGVATDTQYF
few	TRBV29-1	.	TRBJ1-2	TGCAGCGTAAGAGGAGAATCCGCTATTGGCTACACCTTC	CSVRGESAIGYTF
.	TRBV6-1	.	TRBJ1-5	TGTGCCAGCTCGGCGTTTCCCAATCAGCCCCAGCATTTT	CASSAFPNQPQHF
few	TRBV4-1	TRBD1	TRBJ1-2	TGCGCCAGCAGCCAAGATGGCAGGGGGCCTTTTGGCTACACCTTC	CASSQDGRGPFGYTF
.	TRBV4-1	.	TRBJ2-2	TGCGCCAGCAGCCAAGGGCAGACAAACACCGGGGAGCTGTTTTTT	CASSQGQTNTGELFF
.	TRBV5-8	TRBD1	TRBJ1-4	TGTGCCAGCAGCTTGTCTGGGACAGGGGGTAATGAAAAACTGTTTTTT	CASSLSGTGGNEKLFF
many	TRBV4-1	.	TRBJ2-1	TGCGCCAGCAGCCACCCGACTAGAAGCAATGAGCAGTTCTTC	CASSHPTRSNEQFF
.	TRBV11-2	TRBD2	TRBJ2-3	TGTGCCAGCAGCTTGACTAGCGGACCCGGCGCAGATACGCAGTATTTT	CASSLTSGPGADTQYF
.	TRBV25-1	.	TRBJ1-3	TGTGCCAGCAGTGAATGGGAAGGGGGGACTGGAAACACCATATATTTT	CASSEWEGGTGNTIYF
.	TRBV5-4	.	TRBJ1-4	TGTGCCAGCAGCCAAGATAAGCAGGGGTTTGAAAAACTGTTTTTT	CASSQDKQGFEKLFF
few	TRBV29-1	TRBD2	TRBJ2-2	TGCAGCGTTGTTGGGACTACTAACACCGGGGAGCTGTTTTTT	CSVVGTTNTGELFF
few	TRBV6-1	.	TRBJ2-3	TGTGCCAGCAGTGACTCGAGCTCTAGCACAGATACGCAGTATTTT	CASSDSSSSTDTQYF
.	TRBV6-5	.	TRBJ2-3	TGTGCCAGCAGTTACGGGGGGGCATTGGGCACAGATACGCAGTATTTT	CASSYGGALGTDTQYF
few	TRBV9	.	TRBJ2-1	TGTGCCAGCAGCGTCCGGGACGGACCTTCGGGAGAGCAGTTCTTC	CASSVRDGPSGEQFF
few	TRBV5-6	.	TRBJ2-5	TGTGCCAGCAGCTTGCGTGGTTCGGCAGGGGCCAAGACCCAGTACTTC	CASSLRGSAGAKTQYF
.	TRBV7-2	.	TRBJ2-3	TGTGCCAGCACCTCGTTTAGGTACACAGATACGCAGTATTTT	CASTSFRYTDTQYF
few	TRBV4-2	.	TRBJ2-3	TGTGCCAGCAGCCAAGGGGCCGCATTCTCAGATACGCAGTATTTT	CASSQGAAFSDTQYF
few	TRBV7-3	TRBD1	TRBJ2-2	TGTGCCAGCAGAGGGGGCTCGAACACCGGGGAGCTGTTTTTT	CASRGGSNTGELFF
few	TRBV27	TRBD1	TRBJ2-1	TGTGCCAGCAGCCTCCCCGGGACAGGGAACAATGAGCAGTTCTTC	CASSLPGTGNNEQFF
few	TRBV27	.	TRBJ1-2	TGTGCCAGCAGTTTAACGGGGCAGAAAAACTATGGCTACACCTTC	CASSLTGQKNYGYTF
many	TRBV5-6	.	TRBJ2-1	TGTGCCAGCAGCTTGGTTGAGGGGAATGAGCAGTTCTTC	CASSLVEGNEQFF
few	TRBV2	TRBD1	TRBJ1-5	TGTGCCAGCAGGCTAGGGACAGCATATCAGCCCCAGCATTTT	CASRLGTAYQPQHF
many	TRBV6-5	TRBD2	TRBJ2-3	TGTGCCAGCAAGAGCGGGGGGCCCATCACAGATACGCAGTATTTT	CASKSGGPITDTQYF